This T cell receptor beta chain was captured in a study of graft-versus-host responses after intestinal transplantation. General study findings and limits: Early after transplant, HvG clones declined as circulating GvH clones peaked. Analysis identified GvH clones in recipient marrow, with some appearing first in ileum or blood.

CDR1 and CDR2 from the germline V gene are LNHNV and YYDKDF (reference sequence). V gave up 5 bases and J gave up 6 bases, with 8 bases separating them. CDR3 size: 13 residues. Plating of approximately 200,000 CFSE-labeled responder cells was done together with approximately 200,000 irradiated, violet-dye-labeled stimulator cells. Proliferating CFSE-low CD3+CD4+ and CD3+CD8+ responders were sorted post-reaction. The assay was immunoSEQ multiplex PCR, and TCRdb's table has in-frame clones only and misses some. This table holds tens of thousands of clones, about 33% found once. The chain is built from TRBV15 and TRBJ1-6, with D unresolved. The clonotype originates from a human patient who received an intestinal transplant. Sequencing used alloreactive CD8+ T cells from a mixed lymphocyte reaction culture, obtained before intestinal transplant. Documented subset: CFSE-low proliferating T cells sorted from roughly six-day pre-transplant mixed lymphocyte reaction (GvH or HvG direction). The CDR3, as DNA: TGTGCCACCAGCTACCGGGCTAATTCACCCCTCCACTTT. This translates into CATSYRANSPLHF.